This T cell receptor (beta chain) was captured in a study of siplizumab effects on memory and regulatory T cells. The data were produced by immunoSEQ multiplex PCR, yet TCRdb's version contains in-frame clones alone and is incomplete. The repertoire includes about 82,000 clones, 87% of them detected once, and less than 2% sits in the top ten. Trimming shortened V by 6 bases and J by 0 bases, and 17 bases separated the two germline ends. Germline V lookup: CDR1 SEHNR, CDR2 FQNEAQ (reference sequence). The CDR3 spans 17 residues. This chain links TRBV7-9 with TRBJ2-2; weak D call: TRBD1 (5 bases). The sequence was obtained from a human donor in good health. What was sequenced was Tregs sorted from blood. For the CDR3, the DNA is TGTGCCAGCAGTTGGGGAAAAGGGGCGACGAACACCGGGGAGCTGTTTTTT. Encoded protein: CASSWGKGATNTGELFF. The full variable domain, rest sourced from reference TRBV7-9 and TRBJ2-2, is DTGVSQNPRHKITKRGQNVTFRCDPISEHNRLYWYRQTLGQGPEFLTYFQNEAQLEKSRLLSDRFSAERPKGSFSTLEIQRTEQGDSAMYLCASSWGKGATNTGELFFGEGSRLTVL.